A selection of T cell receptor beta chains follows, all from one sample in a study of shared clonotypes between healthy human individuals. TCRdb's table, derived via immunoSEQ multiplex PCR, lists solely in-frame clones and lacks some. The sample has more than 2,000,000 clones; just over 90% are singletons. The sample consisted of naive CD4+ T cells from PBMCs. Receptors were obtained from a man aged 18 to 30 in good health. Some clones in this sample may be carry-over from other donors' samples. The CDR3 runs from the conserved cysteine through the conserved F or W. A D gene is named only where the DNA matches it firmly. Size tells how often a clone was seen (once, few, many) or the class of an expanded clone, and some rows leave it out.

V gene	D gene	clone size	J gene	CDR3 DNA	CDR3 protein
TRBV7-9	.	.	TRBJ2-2	TGTGCCAGCAGCTTAATCTGGCCGGCCGACACCGGGGAGCTGTTTTTT	CASSLIWPADTGELFF
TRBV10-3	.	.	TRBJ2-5	TGTGCCATCAGTGAGTCACCCATCCAAGAGACCCAGTACTTC	CAISESPIQETQYF
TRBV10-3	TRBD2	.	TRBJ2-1	TGTGCCATCGGGAGCGGGATAAACAATGAGCAGTTCTTC	CAIGSGINNEQFF
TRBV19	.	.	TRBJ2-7	TGTGCCAGTAGTAGGGGAGACTCCCGGGACGAGCAGTACTTC	CASSRGDSRDEQYF
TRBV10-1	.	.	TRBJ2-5	TGCGCCAGCAGTGACGACAGAAGAGAGACCCAGTACTTC	CASSDDRRETQYF
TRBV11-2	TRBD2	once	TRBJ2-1	TGTGCCAGCAGTCCAATACGCGGTAAGCGGGAGTTCTACAATGAGCAGTTCTTC	CASSPIRGKREFYNEQFF
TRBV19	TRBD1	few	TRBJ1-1	TGTGCCAGTAGCGACAGGGGATTAAACACTGAAGCTTTCTTT	CASSDRGLNTEAFF
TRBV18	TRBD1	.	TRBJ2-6	TGTGCCAGCTCACCTCCGGGACAGAGCTCTGGGGCCAACGTCCTGACTTTC	CASSPPGQSSGANVLTF
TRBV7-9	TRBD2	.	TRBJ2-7	TGTGCCAGCAGCTTATCCTTAGCGGGAGGGCCCTACGAGCAGTACTTC	CASSLSLAGGPYEQYF
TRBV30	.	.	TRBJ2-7	TGTGCCTGGAGTCGGACCTCCTACGAGCAGTACTTC	CAWSRTSYEQYF
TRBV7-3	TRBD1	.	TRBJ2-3	TGTGCCAGCAGCGCTGACAGGGGGCAGGGCACAGATACGCAGTATTTT	CASSADRGQGTDTQYF
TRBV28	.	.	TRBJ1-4	TGTGCCAGCAGTCCGCGCCGACGGGCTGAAAAACTGTTTTTT	CASSPRRRAEKLFF
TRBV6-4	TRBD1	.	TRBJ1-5	TGTGCCAGCAGTGCCACAGGGGGTGATCAGCCCCAGCATTTT	CASSATGGDQPQHF
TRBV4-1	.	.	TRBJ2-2	TGCGCCAGCAGCCAAGAGACCTACGGGGAGCTGTTTTTT	CASSQETYGELFF
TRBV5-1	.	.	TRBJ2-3	TGCGCCAGCAGTGATAGACAGCACACAGATACGCAGTATTTT	CASSDRQHTDTQYF
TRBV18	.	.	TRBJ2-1	TGTGCCAGCTCACCTCGTCTGGACAATGAGCAGTTCTTC	CASSPRLDNEQFF
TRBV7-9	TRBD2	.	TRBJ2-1	TGTGCCAGCAGCGTCCGAGCGGGGTACAATGAGCAGTTCTTC	CASSVRAGYNEQFF
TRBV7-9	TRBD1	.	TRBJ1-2	TGTGCCAGCAGCGCCGGGACAGCACATAGTAACTATGGCTACACCTTC	CASSAGTAHSNYGYTF
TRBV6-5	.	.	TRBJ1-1	TGTGCCAGCACCAAAGGGGGTCCGGTCACTGAAGCTTTCTTT	CASTKGGPVTEAFF
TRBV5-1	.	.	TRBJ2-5	TGCGCCAGCAGCTTGGACTGGACAGCGTCTCAAGAGACCCAGTACTTC	CASSLDWTASQETQYF
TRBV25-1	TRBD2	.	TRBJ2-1	TGTGCCAGCAGGGGACTAGCGGGAGGCCCCAACAATGAGCAGTTCTTC	CASRGLAGGPNNEQFF